This paragraph covers one TCR beta chain sequence. What antigen it recognizes has not been identified. Within one base of it there is no much larger clone, and no base qualities were kept. The CDR3 regions of human TCRbeta chains were analyzed by immunosequencing. The published analysis was carried out like this. TCRs in the repertoires were compared against a reference library of SARS-CoV-2-specific TCRs that had been generated with the MIRA antigen-specificity platform. Breadth meant the fraction of unique TCRs that were SARS-CoV-2-associated, whereas depth meant the fraction of total T cells that were SARS-CoV-2-associated. Using the MIRA data, every spike-specific TCR was mapped to the spike region that the TCR reacted to and assigned to either a CD4 or a CD8 class. Log10-transformed breadth and depth values were compared by one-way ANOVA with Sidak's multiple comparisons tests. This is the immuneACCESS table as TCRdb keeps it, with only in-frame sequences that have V and J called. A part of the clones is gone; compared with another copy, unresolved V genes explain less than half, and the rest is unexplained. D and trimming were read from the DNA, whereas the V and J calls and clone size are those reported in that table. Within this sample are nearly 110,000 clones, with 80% to 95% of them counted one time only. Together, the top ten hold approximately 8.2% of the sample.

Interpreted using the paper, the time point label stands for: about 28 days (+/-7) after the second vaccine dose. AZD1222 recipients whose second dose came at about 4 weeks and those whose second dose came at about 12 weeks were combined into one group, since spike-specific TCR depth and breadth did not differ between the two schedules. Samples from vaccinated people were obtained from the UK trials COV001 and COV002, which included a single-blind randomized controlled phase 2/3 trial of AZD1222 (ChAdOx1 nCoV-19) in healthy adults. For TCRbeta chain sequencing, PBMC samples from trial participants were taken at day 0 and at day 28 after the second dose. The data are from a study of T cell responses to AZD1222 COVID-19 vaccine (TCRdb year 2021). About the study as a whole: A total of 233 trial participants underwent TCR sequencing, of whom 200 to 220 had received two doses of AZD1222 and 26 had received two doses of the MenACWY control vaccine. Enrollment into the trials was organized by age into subgroups of 18-55, 56-69 and 70-plus years, and those subgroups contained roughly 140, 27 and 60 TCR-sequenced participants, respectively. The paper as a whole reports these results and caveats: After two AZD1222 doses, spike-specific TCR breadth and depth were significantly higher than at day 0 and than in MenACWY recipients. Nearly half of unique spike-specific TCRs reportedly recognized epitopes outside regions mutated in the B.1.351 and B.1.1.7 variants. The whole spike protein was spanned by vaccine-associated CD4 TCRs, and dominant responses were seen in regions 160-218 and 743-854. Participants were mostly white British, with more females than males. The authors suggested clonal diversity may have been underestimated. No day 14 peak-response samples were available, so repertoires were characterized only after the peak T cell response. Only a handful of AZD1222 recipients were SARS-CoV-2 seropositive at baseline, limiting conclusions about previously exposed vaccinees. In the small 56-69-year group, the increase in depth fell short of significance, most likely because of low power.

The V end loses 4 bases and the J end loses 4 bases, and a stretch of 9 bases separates them. The CDR3 has 13 amino acids, counting the end cysteine and phenylalanine. The entry retains the CDR3 DNA only, 39 bases that are in frame from base 1. CDR1 and CDR2 are drawn from the germline V gene (reference sequence): LGHDT, YNNKEL. Sequenced here: peripheral blood, sampled 28 days after the second AZD1222 dose. The chain is encoded by TRBV3-1 (or the pseudogene TRBV3-2) joined to TRBJ2-3; the best D guess is TRBD1, with 5 bases matching. This TCR derives from an adult who received the AZD1222 COVID-19 vaccine. The DNA sequence reads TGTGCCAGCAGCCGCTCAGGGTCAGATACGCAGTATTTT. Translated, it gives CASSRSGSDTQYF.